The clone carrying this TCR beta chain appeared a single time. The antigen is not known. The sample is drawn from a study of cytomegalovirus exposure and HLA in healthy donors. Broader study findings: About 87% or about 30% of the time was how often most TCR beta V segments were productive, according to an earlier analysis. A later analysis showed that HLA-associated TCR beta chains had undergone more clonal expansion than equally common others.

The PCR used 60 Vbeta and 13 Jbeta primers. Sequencing was performed with immunoSEQ multiplex PCR; in TCRdb, only in-frame clones are kept and a portion is missing. Altogether approximately 160,000 clones are present, 70% to 90% being singletons, with the ten largest covering around 5%. The V end was cut by 1 base, the J end by 5 bases, with 9 bases between. This CDR3 spans 14 amino acids. Per germline, CDR1 SGHNT and CDR2 YENEEA. This receptor was obtained from a girl under 18 in good health and CMV-seropositive. The chain links TRBV11-3 to TRBJ2-1; maybe TRBD1 (5 bases). The sequencing input was PBMCs. CDR3 sequence: CASSLAGQDNEQFF. The CDR3 DNA sequence: TGTGCCAGCAGCTTAGCAGGGCAGGACAATGAGCAGTTCTTC.